The rows below give T cell receptor beta chains drawn from one sample of a study of cytomegalovirus exposure and HLA in healthy donors. Only in-frame clones appear in the TCRdb table, and some are missing; sequencing was by immunoSEQ multiplex PCR. This sample's table reports 100,000 to 150,000 clones. Sequencing was carried out using PBMCs. These TCRs come from a woman aged 40-49 years in good health and CMV-seropositive. Each CDR3 is given with its conserved first and last residue. The order of the fields is D gene, J gene, V gene, CDR3 DNA, CDR3 protein. D genes are given only for firm matches.

D gene: TRBD2
J gene: TRBJ2-2
V gene: TRBV28
CDR3 DNA: TGTGCCAGCAGTCCCTCCCTAGCGGGAGTGGCCGGGGAGCTGTTTTTT
CDR3 protein: CASSPSLAGVAGELFF

D gene: -
J gene: TRBJ1-2
V gene: TRBV6-5
CDR3 DNA: TGTGCCAGCAACCGATACGGGACAAATGGCTACACCTTC
CDR3 protein: CASNRYGTNGYTF

D gene: -
J gene: TRBJ1-1
V gene: TRBV7-8
CDR3 DNA: TGTGCCAGCAGCTTATCAGGGTACACTGAAGCTTTCTTT
CDR3 protein: CASSLSGYTEAFF

D gene: TRBD2
J gene: TRBJ2-3
V gene: TRBV11-2
CDR3 DNA: TGTGCCAGCACCCCAGCGGGAGTCGGCACAGATACGCAGTATTTT
CDR3 protein: CASTPAGVGTDTQYF

D gene: -
J gene: TRBJ2-2
V gene: TRBV11-3
CDR3 DNA: TGTGCCAGCAGTCATCGGACAGAAAACACCGGGGAGCTGTTTTTT
CDR3 protein: CASSHRTENTGELFF

D gene: -
J gene: TRBJ2-1
V gene: TRBV7-2
CDR3 DNA: TGTGCCAGCAGCGCTGAACGGAGCGTCCCCGATGAGGAGCAGTTCTTC
CDR3 protein: CASSAERSVPDEEQFF

D gene: -
J gene: TRBJ1-4
V gene: TRBV19
CDR3 DNA: TGTGCCCAGAAAGGGGCAACTAATGAAAAACTGTTTTTT
CDR3 protein: CAQKGATNEKLFF

D gene: TRBD1
J gene: TRBJ2-3
V gene: TRBV12-5
CDR3 DNA: TGTGCTAGTGGTTTGGGGACAGGGGGCATCCCTAGCACAGATACGCAGTATTTT
CDR3 protein: CASGLGTGGIPSTDTQYF

D gene: TRBD2
J gene: TRBJ2-3
V gene: TRBV6-5
CDR3 DNA: TGTGCCAGCAAAATGGGTAGCGGGAGATGGGATACGCAGTATTTT
CDR3 protein: CASKMGSGRWDTQYF

D gene: TRBD1
J gene: TRBJ1-1
V gene: TRBV10-1
CDR3 DNA: TGCGCCAGCAGTGGACCGGACAGGGGGCGAGCTGAAGCTTTCTTT
CDR3 protein: CASSGPDRGRAEAFF

D gene: TRBD2
J gene: TRBJ2-2
V gene: TRBV29-1
CDR3 DNA: TGCAGCGTTGATGTAGCGGGAGCGGGAACCGGGGAGCTGTTTTTT
CDR3 protein: CSVDVAGAGTGELFF

D gene: TRBD2
J gene: TRBJ2-1
V gene: TRBV30
CDR3 DNA: TGTGCCTGGAGTGTATTAGCGGGAGTGGGAGAGCAGTTCTTC
CDR3 protein: CAWSVLAGVGEQFF

D gene: TRBD1
J gene: TRBJ2-7
V gene: TRBV15
CDR3 DNA: TGTGCCACCAGCAGCCTTTCGACAGGGGAGACCTACGAGCAGTACTTC
CDR3 protein: CATSSLSTGETYEQYF

D gene: TRBD2
J gene: TRBJ2-1
V gene: TRBV11-3
CDR3 DNA: TGTGCCAGCAGCTACTATAGCGGGAGGCTAGATGAGCAGTTCTTC
CDR3 protein: CASSYYSGRLDEQFF

D gene: TRBD1
J gene: TRBJ2-7
V gene: TRBV6-5
CDR3 DNA: TGTGCCAGCAGTTTCTCGGGACAGAGCTACGAGCAGTACTTC
CDR3 protein: CASSFSGQSYEQYF

D gene: -
J gene: TRBJ2-2
V gene: TRBV5-8
CDR3 DNA: TGTGCCAGCAGCTTGGTTGCGGGCCGAGCCACCGGGGAGCTGTTTTTT
CDR3 protein: CASSLVAGRATGELFF

D gene: -
J gene: TRBJ2-3
V gene: TRBV7-3
CDR3 DNA: TGTGCCAGCAGCTTAGGGACAGCGACTAGGGAAGATACGCAGTATTTT
CDR3 protein: CASSLGTATREDTQYF

D gene: TRBD2
J gene: TRBJ2-7
V gene: TRBV19
CDR3 DNA: TGTGCCAGTAGTACCCGGACTAGCGGCAACTACGAGCAGTACTTC
CDR3 protein: CASSTRTSGNYEQYF

D gene: TRBD2
J gene: TRBJ2-2
V gene: TRBV30
CDR3 DNA: TGTGCCTGGAGAGTGGGATGGGTCAGCGGGAGTACTGGGGAGCTGTTTTTT
CDR3 protein: CAWRVGWVSGSTGELFF

D gene: TRBD1
J gene: TRBJ1-5
V gene: TRBV27
CDR3 DNA: TGTGCCAGCAGTCACGGGACAGAAAATCAGCCCCAGCATTTT
CDR3 protein: CASSHGTENQPQHF

D gene: TRBD1
J gene: TRBJ1-4
V gene: TRBV2
CDR3 DNA: TGTGCCAGCACGGGACAGGGTGAAAAACTGTTTTTT
CDR3 protein: CASTGQGEKLFF

D gene: -
J gene: TRBJ2-4
V gene: TRBV5-4
CDR3 DNA: TGTGCCAGCAGCCCAAGCGGGCCCAAAAACATTCAGTACTTC
CDR3 protein: CASSPSGPKNIQYF

D gene: -
J gene: TRBJ2-5
V gene: TRBV4-2
CDR3 DNA: TGTGCCAGCAGCCAAGAGTCTGGGCAGCCCGCGACCCAGTACTTC
CDR3 protein: CASSQESGQPATQYF